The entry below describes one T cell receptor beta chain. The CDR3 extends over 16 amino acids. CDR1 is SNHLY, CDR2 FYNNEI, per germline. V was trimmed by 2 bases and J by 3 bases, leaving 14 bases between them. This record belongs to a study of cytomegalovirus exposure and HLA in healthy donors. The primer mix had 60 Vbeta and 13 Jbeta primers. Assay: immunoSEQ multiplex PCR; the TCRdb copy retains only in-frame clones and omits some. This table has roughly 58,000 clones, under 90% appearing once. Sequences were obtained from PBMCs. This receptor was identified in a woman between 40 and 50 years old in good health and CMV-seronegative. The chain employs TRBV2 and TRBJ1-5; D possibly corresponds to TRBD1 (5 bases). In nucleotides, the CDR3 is TGTGCCAGCAGTGAAAGTGGGGCAGGATACAATCAGCCCCAGCATTTT. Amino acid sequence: CASSESGAGYNQPQHF.